The 17 T cell receptor beta chains given below trace back to one sample, sequenced in a study of CD8 T cells in ankylosing spondylitis. MiXCR, run by TCRdb on the 5' RACE reads, gives a single entry per CDR3 protein. The table lists about 190,000 distinct CDR3 sequences, roughly 13% of them singletons. The sample was blood, either unsorted or a sorted T cell fraction (not recorded which). These receptors were taken from a female donor with ankylosing spondylitis or in good health (not recorded which).

This clonotype was recorded a few times. The gene calls are TRBV18 and TRBJ2-5, with D possibly matching TRBD2 (5 bases). The CDR3 runs to 13 residues. The germline V gene encodes CDR1 KGHSH and CDR2 LQKENI. V dropped 3 bases and J dropped 2 bases, with 7 bases sitting between them. The CDR3 protein is CASSPRDQETQYF. CDR3 nucleotide sequence: TGTGCCAGCTCACCCCGGGATCAAGAGACCCAGTACTTC.

This clonotype has a count of ten or more. This sequence joins TRBV3-1 and TRBJ2-7, with D maybe TRBD2 (5 bases). Trimming cost V 4 bases and J 2 bases, with 18 bases left between them. In germline, CDR1 is LGHDT, CDR2 YNNKEL (reference sequence). This CDR3 comprises 16 residues. The CDR3, as DNA: TGTGCCAGCAGCCGGACCTTCGGACGGGGAACCTACGAGCAGTACTTC. This gives the protein CASSRTFGRGTYEQYF.

On this clonotype: A clone one base away is much larger, so this may be a read error. The CDR3, as DNA: TGTGCCAGTTCTAGGGATCCGACCACCGGGGAGCTGTTTTTT. It yields the protein CASSRDPTTGELFF. The chain joins TRBV2 to TRBJ2-2; D uncertain. CDR3 length: 14 residues. Trimming took 9 bases from V and 4 from J, leaving 15 bases between them. Germline V CDR1 and CDR2: SNHLY, FYNNEI.

This clonotype was detected many times. The rearrangement links TRBV20-1 to TRBJ1-6; possible D gene TRBD1, 5 bases. Trimming stripped 6 bases from V and 10 bases from J, with 19 bases between. The CDR3 extends over 14 amino acids. Germline values: CDR1 DFQATT, CDR2 SNEGSKA (reference sequence). Written as DNA, the CDR3 is TGCAGTGCAGAAGGCGGTACGGGGCAGTCACCCCTCCACTTT. Its protein is CSAEGGTGQSPLHF.

This clonotype showed up many times. The rearrangement uses TRBV9 and TRBJ1-2; D call uncertain. V dropped 3 bases and J dropped 6 bases, with 21 bases sitting between them. Germline V gives CDR1 SGDLS, CDR2 YYNGEE. This CDR3 contains 16 residues. In nucleotides, the CDR3 is TGTGCCAGCAGCGAGAGGATGGACCCCGGCCCGGATGGCTACACCTTC. Protein sequence: CASSERMDPGPDGYTF. Supplemented by reference TRBV9 and TRBJ1-2, the full variable domain reads DSGVTQTPKHLITATGQRVTLRCSPRSGDLSVYWYQQSLDQGLQFLIQYYNGEERAKGNILERFSAQQFPDLHSELNLSSLELGDSALYFCASSERMDPGPDGYTFGSGTRLTVV.

This clonotype was counted at least ten times. The chain recombines TRBV5-1 with TRBJ1-1; no reliable D call. Germline assignment: CDR1 SGHRS and CDR2 YFSETQ. V was trimmed by 2 bases and J by 5 bases, leaving 19 bases between them. The CDR3 sequence is 16 residues long. The DNA of the CDR3 is TGCGCCAGCAGCTTCCTCGGAGAGGGCATGGGAACTGAAGCTTTCTTT. This encodes CASSFLGEGMGTEAFF.

This clonotype has a count of ten or more. The chain combines TRBV27 with TRBJ2-7; the D gene is possibly TRBD1 (5 bases). V lost 7 bases, J lost 3 bases, and 22 bases lay in between. The CDR3 runs 16 residues. The germline gives CDR1 MNHEY, CDR2 SMNVEV (reference sequence). This CDR3 reads CASNGGAGSSSYEQYF. The CDR3 DNA reads TGTGCCAGCAATGGTGGGGCAGGGTCCAGTAGCTACGAGCAGTACTTC.

In DNA, the CDR3 is TGTGCCAGCAGCGACCCCACGACAGGGACGGGCACTGAAGCTTTCTTT. This translates into CASSDPTTGTGTEAFF. This chain links TRBV6-2 or TRBV6-3 with TRBJ1-1; 7 bases match TRBD1. The germline V gene has CDR1 MNHEY and CDR2 SVGEGT. This CDR3 comprises 16 residues. The V gene end was trimmed by 6 bases and the J gene end by 4 bases; junction bases not matched to a gene: 14.

This clonotype was seen repeatedly, ten times or more. DNA of the CDR3: TGCGCCACCTCGGACAGGCATAACTATGGCTACACCTTC. Translating it yields CATSDRHNYGYTF. The genes are TRBV5-1 and TRBJ1-2, with TRBD1 matching 7 bases. J was trimmed by 1 base and V by 9 bases; bases with no gene match: 6. The CDR3 sequence is 13 residues long. Germline V CDR1 and CDR2: SGHRS, YFSETQ.

This sequence joins TRBV10-3 and TRBJ1-1; possibly TRBD1 for D (5 bases). The CDR3 covers 12 residues. Trimming stripped 6 bases from V and 7 bases from J, with 12 bases between. CDR1 and CDR2 (germline): ENHRY, SYGVKD. The CDR3 sequence: CAISGARLEAFF. The CDR3 nucleotides read TGTGCCATCAGCGGGGCCCGTCTTGAAGCTTTCTTT.

This clonotype showed up many times. This chain connects TRBV7-6 to TRBJ2-7; 7 nucleotides match TRBD2. CDR1 is SGHVS, CDR2 FNYEAQ, per germline. V lost 2 bases and J lost 4; bases outside the gene matches: 11. This CDR3 has 16 amino acids. DNA of the CDR3: TGTGCCAGCAGCTTACTTCCTAGCGGAGTGGATTACGAGCAGTACTTC. This sequence encodes CASSLLPSGVDYEQYF.

This clonotype was found many times. This chain joins TRBV5-5 and TRBJ2-7, with 8 bases matching TRBD1. CDR3 length equals 15 residues. V gave up 3 bases and J gave up 0 bases; unmatched junction bases: 5. Germline V gene lookup returns CDR1 SGHKS and CDR2 YYEKEE (reference sequence). The CDR3 here is CASSSRTGNSYEQYF. The CDR3 DNA is TGTGCCAGCAGCTCCAGGACAGGGAACTCCTACGAGCAGTACTTC.

Points on this clonotype: This sequence may be a read error, since a much larger clone differs from it by one base. V is TRBV29-1 and J is TRBJ2-7; possibly TRBD2 for D (6 bases). Trimming stripped 4 bases from V and 2 bases from J, with 15 bases between. Looked up from germline, CDR1 is SQVTM and CDR2 is ANQGSEA. This CDR3 region has 14 residues. CDR3 loop: CSVGGRLSPYEQYF. The CDR3 nucleotides read TGCAGCGTTGGGGGGAGGCTGAGCCCCTACGAGCAGTACTTC.

This clonotype was detected many times. The V gene is TRBV29-1, the J gene TRBJ1-1, with a tentative D call TRBD1 (5 bases). Germline V gene data show CDR1 as SQVTM and CDR2 as ANQGSEA. CDR3 length: 12 residues. Trimming took off 4 bases at V and 5 bases at J, with 11 bases between the two ends. The CDR3 nucleotides read TGCAGCGTTGTGAGGGGAGAAACTGAAGCTTTCTTT. Its translation is CSVVRGETEAFF.

This clonotype has just a few counts. The rearrangement links TRBV10-3 to TRBJ1-2; 7 bases are shared with TRBD1. Germline lookup yields CDR1 ENHRY and CDR2 SYGVKD. The CDR3 is 13 residues long. V lost 11 bases and J lost 1; bases outside the gene matches: 7. The CDR3 DNA sequence: TGTGCCGCCCGGGACAGCTTTAACTATGGCTACACCTTC. Its translation is CAARDSFNYGYTF.

Many counts were recorded for this clonotype. The CDR3 nucleotides are TGTGCCAGCACACCCGGGACAGGATCCTACGAGCAGTACTTC. Translating it yields CASTPGTGSYEQYF. The chain uses TRBV12-3 or TRBV12-4 and TRBJ2-7, with 8 bases aligning to TRBD1. J lost 1 base, V lost 7 bases, and 6 bases had no gene match. This CDR3 is built from 14 residues.

There are many counts of this clonotype. The V and J genes are TRBV11-2 and TRBJ1-4, with D possibly being TRBD1 (6 bases). Trimming removed 1 base from V and 7 bases from J, with 16 bases in between. Germline V gene data show CDR1 as SGHAT and CDR2 as FQNNGV. This CDR3 is 16 amino acids long. CDR3 nucleotide sequence: TGTGCCAGCAGCTTAGGCCGGACAGCCGCCAGTGAAAAACTGTTTTTT. It yields the protein CASSLGRTAASEKLFF.